The TCR beta chain described here comes from a study of blood T cell repertoires in COVID-19. Followed longitudinally, the Seattle patients had been enrolled during active infection. In germline, CDR1 is GTSNPN, CDR2 SVGIG (reference sequence). With 4 bases removed from V and 10 bases from J, the gap between germline ends came to 13 bases. The CDR3 spans 11 residues. Libraries were prepared by immunoSEQ multiplex PCR; TCRdb keeps only in-frame clonotypes and omits some of them. The data hold 150,000 to 250,000 clones, with about 76% observed a single time. This clonotype originated in a woman aged 40 to 50 with COVID-19, enrolled during active disease. The chain has TRBV30 and TRBJ1-2; D is unclear. Source material: peripheral blood. The CDR3 region has the DNA TGTGCCTGGACCCCTTCTCTTGTCTACACCTTC. Its translation is CAWTPSLVYTF.